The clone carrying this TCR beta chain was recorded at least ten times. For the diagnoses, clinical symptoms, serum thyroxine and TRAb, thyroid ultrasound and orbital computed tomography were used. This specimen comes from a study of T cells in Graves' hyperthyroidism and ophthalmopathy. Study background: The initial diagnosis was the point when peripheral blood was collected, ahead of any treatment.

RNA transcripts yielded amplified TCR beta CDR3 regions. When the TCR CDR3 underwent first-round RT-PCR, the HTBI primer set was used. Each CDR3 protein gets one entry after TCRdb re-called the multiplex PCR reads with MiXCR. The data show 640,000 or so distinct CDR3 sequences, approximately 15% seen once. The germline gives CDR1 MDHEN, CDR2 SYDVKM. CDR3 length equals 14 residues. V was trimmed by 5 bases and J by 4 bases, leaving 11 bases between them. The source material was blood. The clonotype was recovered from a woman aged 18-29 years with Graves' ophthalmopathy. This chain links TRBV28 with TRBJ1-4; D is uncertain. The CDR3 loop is CASSPYGGNEKLFF. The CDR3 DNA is TGTGCCAGCAGTCCGTACGGAGGTAATGAAAAACTGTTTTTT.